Listed below are T cell receptor beta chains from one sample, sequenced in a study of blood T cell repertoires in COVID-19. TCRdb's copy holds only in-frame clones and misses some; the assay was immunoSEQ multiplex PCR. The sample has some 240,000 clones, 75% to 90% seen once. Sequenced material: PBMCs or T cells enriched from blood (not recorded which). Receptors were obtained from a woman aged 35 to 49 who had been exposed to COVID-19. CDR3s include the opening cysteine and the closing phenylalanine or tryptophan. Fields, in order: D gene, J gene, V gene, CDR3 protein. The D gene is left open where the match is weak.

>TRBD1|TRBJ1-1|TRBV5-1
CASSFPQGQNTEAFF
>TRBD1|TRBJ1-1|TRBV7-9
CATQDRDGTEAFF
>-|TRBJ2-5|TRBV28
CASSLRLGGKETQYF
>-|TRBJ1-1|TRBV3-1/TRBV3-2
CASSQETTENTEAFF
>-|TRBJ2-5|TRBV7-2
CASRNGSLQLRTQYF
>-|TRBJ2-1|TRBV7-2
CASSLYLGYNEQFF
>TRBD1|TRBJ1-5|TRBV7-9
CASSSGQGNQPQHF
>-|TRBJ1-3|TRBV11-2
CASNEIYREGSGNTIYF
>TRBD2|TRBJ2-1|TRBV27
CASSVLSRGGEQFF
>TRBD1|TRBJ1-2|TRBV28
CASSLGATGGRGYTF
>-|TRBJ2-5|TRBV9
CASSVRPVSPGVETQYF
>-|TRBJ2-7|TRBV5-1
CASTGGTGPYEQYF
>-|TRBJ1-5|TRBV19
CASSIASGGRQPQHF
>-|TRBJ1-2|TRBV5-1
CASSPTAGDYTF
>-|TRBJ1-2|TRBV29-1
CSVGGRGLSGYTF
>TRBD1|TRBJ2-7|TRBV3-1/TRBV3-2
CASSLRQGINEQYF
>-|TRBJ1-2|TRBV19
CASSPDIRYGYTF
>-|TRBJ2-2|TRBV9
CASSVMDSLGGELFF
>-|TRBJ1-2|TRBV27
CASSLGLGGIDGYTF
>-|TRBJ1-5|TRBV7-2
CASSLSFGQPQHF
>TRBD1|TRBJ1-1|TRBV28
CASSFPPRTGLTEAFF
>TRBD1|TRBJ2-3|TRBV20-1
CSASMDFDRGDSDTQYF
>TRBD2|TRBJ2-5|TRBV6-2/TRBV6-3
CASSLADLTDPEETQYF
>-|TRBJ1-4|TRBV4-1
CASSQADRTTNEKLFF
>-|TRBJ1-3|TRBV6-5
CASSYSTSASGNTIYF
>TRBD1|TRBJ1-5|TRBV4-3
CASSQEEGANQPQHF
>TRBD1|TRBJ1-2|TRBV2
CASRGGAGYGYTF
>-|TRBJ1-2|TRBV5-6
CASSLIGGANYGYTF
>TRBD1|TRBJ1-2|TRBV6-1
CASSETEQGGGYTF
>TRBD1|TRBJ2-7|TRBV2
CASEGQGHYEQYF
>TRBD1|TRBJ1-4|TRBV30
CAWSAPGQGEGTNEKLFF
>-|TRBJ1-2|TRBV18
CASSPARGQNYGYTF
>-|TRBJ1-2|TRBV30
CAWKVGGAKFIYGYTF
>-|TRBJ1-5|TRBV2
CASKDRRNQPQHF
>-|TRBJ1-1|TRBV30
CAWMRGGGPEAFF
>-|TRBJ1-1|TRBV30
CAWIMNTEAFF
>-|TRBJ2-3|TRBV6-5
CASSYSGRTDTQYF
>-|TRBJ2-1|TRBV24-1
CATSDPEVSGPLSSNEQFF
>-|TRBJ2-5|TRBV5-1
CASSLEGSGIRETQYF
>-|TRBJ1-4|TRBV5-1
CASSLAGGTGEKLFF
>TRBD2|TRBJ2-5|TRBV7-9
CASSPPGGAGVTETQYF
>-|TRBJ2-4|TRBV7-2
CASSLSQGLMSIQYF
>-|TRBJ2-5|TRBV3-1/TRBV3-2
CASTDEGTAGTQYF
>-|TRBJ2-7|TRBV2
CASSEPGGAF
>TRBD1|TRBJ1-2|TRBV27
CASRQGGKNGYTF
>-|TRBJ2-5|TRBV24-1
CATSESGGGQGETQYF
>TRBD2|TRBJ2-5|TRBV4-2
CASSQREASGGLETQYF
>-|TRBJ1-6|TRBV2
CASTTGNAPLPLHF
>TRBD2|TRBJ2-3|TRBV7-2
CASSLGGTGDTQYF
>-|TRBJ2-5|TRBV6-5
CASSYGPEGTETQYF
>TRBD1|TRBJ1-2|TRBV2
CASSTGNYGYTF
>-|TRBJ1-1|TRBV9
CASSGEQGLLNTEAFF